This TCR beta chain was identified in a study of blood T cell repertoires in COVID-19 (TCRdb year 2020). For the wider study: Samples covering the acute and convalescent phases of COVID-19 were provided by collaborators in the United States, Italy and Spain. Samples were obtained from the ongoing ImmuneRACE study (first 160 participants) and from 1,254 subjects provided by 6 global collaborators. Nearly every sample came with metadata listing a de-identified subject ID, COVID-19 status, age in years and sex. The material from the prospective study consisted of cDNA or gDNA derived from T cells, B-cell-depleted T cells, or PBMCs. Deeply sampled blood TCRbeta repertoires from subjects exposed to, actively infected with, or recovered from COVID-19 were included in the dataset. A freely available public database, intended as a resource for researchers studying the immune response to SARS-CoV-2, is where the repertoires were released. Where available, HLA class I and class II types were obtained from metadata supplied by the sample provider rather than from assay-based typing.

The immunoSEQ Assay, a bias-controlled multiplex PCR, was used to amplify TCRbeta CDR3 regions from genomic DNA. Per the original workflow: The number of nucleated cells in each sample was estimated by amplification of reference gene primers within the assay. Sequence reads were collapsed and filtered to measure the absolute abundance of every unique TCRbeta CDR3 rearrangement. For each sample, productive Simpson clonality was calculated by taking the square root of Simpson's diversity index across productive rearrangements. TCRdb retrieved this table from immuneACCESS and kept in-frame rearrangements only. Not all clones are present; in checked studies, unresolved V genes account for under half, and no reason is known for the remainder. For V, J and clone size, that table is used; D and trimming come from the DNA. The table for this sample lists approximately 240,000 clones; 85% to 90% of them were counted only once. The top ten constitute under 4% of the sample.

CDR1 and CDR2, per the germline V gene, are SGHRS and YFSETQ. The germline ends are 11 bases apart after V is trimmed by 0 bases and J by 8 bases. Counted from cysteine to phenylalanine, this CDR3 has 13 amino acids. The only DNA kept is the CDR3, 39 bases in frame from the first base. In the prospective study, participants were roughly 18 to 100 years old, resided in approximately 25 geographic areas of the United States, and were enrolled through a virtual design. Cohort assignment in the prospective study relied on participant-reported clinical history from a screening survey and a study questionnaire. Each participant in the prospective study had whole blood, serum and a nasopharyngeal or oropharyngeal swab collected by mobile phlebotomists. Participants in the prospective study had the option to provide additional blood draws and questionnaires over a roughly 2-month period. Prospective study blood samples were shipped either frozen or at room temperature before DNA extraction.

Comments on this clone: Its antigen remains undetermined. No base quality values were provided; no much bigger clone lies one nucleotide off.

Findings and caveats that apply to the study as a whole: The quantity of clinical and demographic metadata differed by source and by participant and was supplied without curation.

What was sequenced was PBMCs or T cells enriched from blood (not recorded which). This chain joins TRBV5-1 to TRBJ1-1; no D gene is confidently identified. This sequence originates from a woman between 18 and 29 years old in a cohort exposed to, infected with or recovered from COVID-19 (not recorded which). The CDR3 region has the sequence CASSLAVELEAFF. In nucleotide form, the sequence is TGCGCCAGCAGCTTGGCGGTAGAACTGGAAGCTTTCTTT.